The present T cell receptor beta chain was sequenced within a study of T cells in narcolepsy. About the research overall: Donors had narcolepsy type 1 or type 2, or were healthy controls. Study-wide results and limits: Healthy controls reportedly lacked the autoreactive clonotypes serially found in patients' blood. HCRT-specific and TRIB2-specific autoreactive clonotypes appeared among same-patient CSF and blood CD4+ clonotypes.

From germline, CDR1 is MNHEY and CDR2 SMNVEV (reference sequence). The V end was cut by 3 bases, the J end by 2 bases, with 13 bases between. CDR3 length: 15 amino acids. Only in-frame clones appear in the TCRdb table, and some are missing; sequencing was by immunoSEQ multiplex PCR. The table records about 27,000 clones, 75% to 85% of them present only once. To note about this clone: The antigen remains unidentified.

Sequences were obtained from CD45RA- memory CD4+ T cells from PBMCs. This sequence joins TRBV27 and TRBJ1-2; TRBD1 is a possible D gene (5 bases). The sequence came from a human donor with narcolepsy. CDR3 protein: CASSFVGRGNYGYTF. Written as DNA, the CDR3 is TGTGCCAGCAGTTTCGTAGGGCGGGGGAACTATGGCTACACCTTC.